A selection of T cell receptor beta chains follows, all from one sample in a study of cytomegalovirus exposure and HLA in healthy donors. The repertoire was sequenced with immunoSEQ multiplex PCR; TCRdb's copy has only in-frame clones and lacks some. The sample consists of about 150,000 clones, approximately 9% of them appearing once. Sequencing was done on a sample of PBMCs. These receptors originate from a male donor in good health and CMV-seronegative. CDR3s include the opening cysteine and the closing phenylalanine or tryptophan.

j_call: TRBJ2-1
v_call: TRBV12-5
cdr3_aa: CASGLASGYKEYNEQFF

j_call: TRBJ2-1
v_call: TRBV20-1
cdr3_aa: CSGRAYNEQFF

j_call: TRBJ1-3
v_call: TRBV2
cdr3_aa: CASSDRTGGNTIYF

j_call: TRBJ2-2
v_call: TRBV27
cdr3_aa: CASRRAGTPGELFF

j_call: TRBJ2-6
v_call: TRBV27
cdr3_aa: CASSYDKAGANVLTF

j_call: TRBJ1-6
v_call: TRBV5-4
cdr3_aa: CASSSRTGGRNSPLHF

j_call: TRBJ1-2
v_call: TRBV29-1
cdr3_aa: CSVTDRATYGYTF

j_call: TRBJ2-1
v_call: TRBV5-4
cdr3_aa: CASSQTGYEQFF

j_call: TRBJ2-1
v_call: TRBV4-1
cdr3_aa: CASSQDRGSGSEQFF

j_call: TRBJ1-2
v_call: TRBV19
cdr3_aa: CASSIGQAFDYGYTF

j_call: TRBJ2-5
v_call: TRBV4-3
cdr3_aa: CASSQVVSGETQYF

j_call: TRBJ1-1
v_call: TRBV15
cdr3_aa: CATSGAGGLNTEAFF

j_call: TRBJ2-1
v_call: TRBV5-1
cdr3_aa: CASRPAGGPYNEQFF

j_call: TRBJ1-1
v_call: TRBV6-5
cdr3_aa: CASSSGATYTEAFF

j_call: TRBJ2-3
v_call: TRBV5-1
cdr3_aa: CASSGVAGGTDTQYF

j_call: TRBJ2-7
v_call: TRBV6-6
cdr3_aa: CASSGLRLSYEQYF

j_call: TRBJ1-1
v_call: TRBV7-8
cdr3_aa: CASSLDRENTEAFF

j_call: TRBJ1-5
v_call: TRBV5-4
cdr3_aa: CASSRDSQPQHF

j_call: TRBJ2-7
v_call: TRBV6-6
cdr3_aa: CASSYEAGKTYEQYF

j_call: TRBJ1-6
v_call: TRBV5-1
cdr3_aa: CASSFLSNNSPLHF

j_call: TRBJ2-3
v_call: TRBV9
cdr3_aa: CASSRLAGARADTQYF

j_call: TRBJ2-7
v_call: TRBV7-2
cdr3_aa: CASSLGLAGTTYEQYF

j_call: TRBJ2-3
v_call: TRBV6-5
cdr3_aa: CASYQTPSVPDTQYF

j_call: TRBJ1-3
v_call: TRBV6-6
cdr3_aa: CASSYRQSGNTIYF

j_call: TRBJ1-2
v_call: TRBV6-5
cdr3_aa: CASRWTGDRGYGYTF

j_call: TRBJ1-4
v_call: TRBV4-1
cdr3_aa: CASSQRSSSNEKLFF

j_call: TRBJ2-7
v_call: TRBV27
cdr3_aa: CASSLQGAPYEQYF

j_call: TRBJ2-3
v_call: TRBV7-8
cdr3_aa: CASSLGRDRVRDTQYF

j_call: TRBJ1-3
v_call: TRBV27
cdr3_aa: CASSQLGTGYSPYGNTIYF

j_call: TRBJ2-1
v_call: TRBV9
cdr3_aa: CASSVGGDSHNEQFF

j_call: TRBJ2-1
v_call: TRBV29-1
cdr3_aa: CSVVPLAGGPYEQFF

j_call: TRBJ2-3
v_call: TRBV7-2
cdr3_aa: CASSDRTSIFTDTQYF

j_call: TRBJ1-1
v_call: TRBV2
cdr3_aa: CASRYHGLTEAFF

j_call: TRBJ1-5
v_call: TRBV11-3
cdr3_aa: CASSPRPTGKTSNQPQHF

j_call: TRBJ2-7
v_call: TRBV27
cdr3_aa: CASSLGHSYEQYF

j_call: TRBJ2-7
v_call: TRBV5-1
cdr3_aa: CASSPGQDLTYEQYF

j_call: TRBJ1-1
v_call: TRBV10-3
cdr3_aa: CAIRSEGGYTEAFF

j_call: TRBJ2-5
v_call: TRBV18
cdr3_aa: CASSPTARAETQYF

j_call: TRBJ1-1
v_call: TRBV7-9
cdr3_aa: CASSPRDTEAFF

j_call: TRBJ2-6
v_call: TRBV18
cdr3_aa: CASSLTGISGSSGANVLTF